The clone carrying this T cell receptor beta chain occurred once. Its antigen is not known. The data were obtained in a study of CD8+ T cells in alopecia areata. Study outcomes and limitations: It was less clear whether patients shared TCRs than it was in mice, possibly because of HLA. Compared with normal scalp, lesional scalp had higher clonality and more expanded CD8+ clones.

Following RNA extraction, reverse transcription yielded cDNA that acted as the sequencing template. Only in-frame clones appear in the TCRdb table, and some are missing; sequencing was by immunoSEQ multiplex PCR. This sample has about 190,000 clones, with roughly three fifths found just once. The treatment: oral pan-JAK inhibitor, 5-10 mg twice daily. Deletions cut 3 bases from V and 10 bases from J, with 16 bases between. CDR3 length: 13 residues. Germline CDR1 GTSNPN, CDR2 SVGIG (reference sequence). Sample: CD4+ T cells sorted from blood, taken at week 4, from a patient treated with tofacitinib. The sequence came from a human donor with alopecia areata. The chain joins TRBV30 to TRBJ1-5; perhaps TRBD1 as D (6 bases). CDR3 bases: TGTGCCTGGAGACCCAAGGGGGTGGGTCCCCAGCATTTT. It is translated as CAWRPKGVGPQHF.